This T cell receptor beta chain was recorded in a study of T cells in Graves' hyperthyroidism and ophthalmopathy. This clonotype was seen at least ten times. Its antigen is not known. Study results and caveats: From stable hyperthyroidism, ophthalmopathy was separated by a 13 V-J model.

TCR beta CDR3 sequences were amplified from RNA transcripts. In the first-round RT-PCR of the TCR CDR3, the HTBI primer set was used. TCRdb itself ran the multiplex PCR reads through MiXCR, one entry per CDR3 protein. Of 500,000 or so distinct CDR3 sequences listed, 15% to 20% are singletons. Trimming left V 6 bases short and J 10 bases short, with 13 bases between. CDR3 length: 11 amino acids. Germline-derived CDR1 and CDR2 are DFQATT and SNEGSKA (reference sequence). At least 3 on the Clinical Activity Score was recorded for ophthalmopathy patients, who also had NOSPECS grade at least 4 and duration under 3 months. Exclusions: uncontrolled infection, other autoimmune disease, pregnancy, lactation. The authors obtained PBMCs from roughly 10 ml of fresh peripheral blood.

J is TRBJ2-1 and V is TRBV20-1; a weak D match, TRBD2 (6 bases). The TCR sequence derives from a woman aged 25 to 39 with Graves' ophthalmopathy. Sequenced sample: blood. The CDR3 coding sequence is TGCAGTGCCAGACTAGACAGAGAGCAGTTCTTC. Translating it yields CSARLDREQFF.